The present TCR beta chain was sequenced within a study of cytomegalovirus exposure and HLA in healthy donors. The overall study: A subsequent analysis reported that the roughly 120 validation repertoires were produced on the same platform that had also been used for the roughly 670 first-cohort repertoires.

Separate from the approximately 700-subject first cohort was the approximately 120-subject validation cohort, to which the donors belonged. The length of the CDR3 is 13 residues. Looked up from germline, CDR1 is KGHSH and CDR2 is LQKENI. Between the trimmed V and J ends, which lost 2 bases and 6 bases, there was a span of 11 bases. Assay: immunoSEQ multiplex PCR; the TCRdb copy retains only in-frame clones and omits some. The sample holds about 280,000 clones, 70% to 90% seen once. This receptor was obtained from a woman under 30 in good health and CMV-seronegative. The specimen was PBMCs. The chain combines TRBV18 with TRBJ2-7; tentative D call: TRBD2 (5 bases). CDR3 in amino acids: CASSPSTGGEQYF. The CDR3 region has the DNA TGTGCCAGCTCACCAAGTACTGGAGGCGAGCAGTACTTC.